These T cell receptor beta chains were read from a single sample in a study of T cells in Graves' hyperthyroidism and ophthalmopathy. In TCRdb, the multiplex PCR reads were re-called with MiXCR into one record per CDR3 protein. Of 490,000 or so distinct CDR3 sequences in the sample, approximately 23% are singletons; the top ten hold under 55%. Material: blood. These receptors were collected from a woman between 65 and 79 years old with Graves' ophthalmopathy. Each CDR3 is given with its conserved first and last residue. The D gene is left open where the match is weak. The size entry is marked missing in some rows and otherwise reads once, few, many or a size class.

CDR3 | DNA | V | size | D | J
CASSLGGGTYNEQFF | TGTGCCAGCAGTTTAGGCGGTGGGACCTACAATGAGCAGTTCTTC | TRBV5-1 | many | - | TRBJ2-1
CASSLWWGSKNIQYF | TGTGCCAGCAGCTTATGGTGGGGATCCAAAAACATTCAGTACTTC | TRBV7-2 | once | - | TRBJ2-4
CASSEGRETQYF | TGTGCCAGCTCAGAGGGACGAGAGACCCAGTACTTC | TRBV18 | many | - | TRBJ2-5
CASSPPSRAHYEQYF | TGTGCCAGCTCACCACCGAGCAGGGCCCACTACGAGCAGTACTTC | TRBV18 | few | - | TRBJ2-7
CASIPRSAANYGYTF | TGTGCCAGTATCCCTCGGTCCGCAGCTAACTATGGCTACACCTTC | TRBV19 | - | - | TRBJ1-2
CASSPPVLQGKNEQFF | TGTGCCAGCTCACCACCTGTCTTACAGGGGAAGAATGAGCAGTTCTTC | TRBV18 | once | TRBD1 | TRBJ2-1
CASSLGPGTSGDNEQFF | TGCGCCAGCAGCTTGGGCCCCGGGACTAGCGGTGACAATGAGCAGTTCTTC | TRBV5-1 | - | TRBD2 | TRBJ2-1
CASSQTRGPKNTQYF | TGTGCCAGCAGCCAGACTAGGGGGCCTAAAAACACTCAGTACTTC | TRBV6-1 | - | - | TRBJ2-4
CSARRDRGEKLFF | TGCAGTGCAAGACGGGACAGGGGTGAAAAACTGTTTTTT | TRBV20-1 | few | TRBD1 | TRBJ1-4
CASSLPRQGWRTDTQYF | TGTGCCAGCAGTTTACCACGACAGGGTTGGCGCACAGATACGCAGTATTTT | TRBV28 | many | TRBD1 | TRBJ2-3
CSATQGREKLFF | TGCAGTGCTACACAGGGGCGAGAAAAACTGTTTTTT | TRBV20-1 | once | TRBD1 | TRBJ1-4
CSARTGVEQPQHF | TGCAGTGCTAGGACAGGGGTTGAACAGCCCCAGCATTTT | TRBV20-1 | many | TRBD1 | TRBJ1-5
CSAPGSNTEAFF | TGCAGTGCTCCGGGGAGTAACACTGAAGCTTTCTTT | TRBV20-1 | - | - | TRBJ1-1
CASSLAGQVETTEAFF | TGTGCCAGCAGCTTAGCGGGACAGGTAGAGACCACTGAAGCTTTCTTT | TRBV7-2 | few | TRBD1 | TRBJ1-1
CASSRAPLYNEQFF | TGTGCCAGCAGTAGAGCCCCACTTTACAATGAGCAGTTCTTC | TRBV12-3/TRBV12-4 | many | - | TRBJ2-1
CASSEGGPGHLYGYTF | TGTGCCAGCAGCGAGGGAGGCCCGGGACACCTCTATGGCTACACCTTC | TRBV9 | - | - | TRBJ1-2
CASSLTADKNIQYF | TGTGCCAGCAGCTTGACAGCGGATAAAAACATTCAGTACTTC | TRBV7-3 | - | - | TRBJ2-4
CASSSLAGEGNEQFF | TGCGCCAGCAGCTCGCTAGCGGGAGAGGGCAATGAGCAGTTCTTC | TRBV5-1 | few | TRBD2 | TRBJ2-1
CASSLTGTGELFF | TGCGCCAGCAGCCTCACAGGGACCGGGGAGCTGTTTTTT | TRBV5-1 | - | - | TRBJ2-2
CAISGSGSSTDTQYF | TGTGCCATCAGTGGTAGCGGCTCTAGCACAGATACGCAGTATTTT | TRBV10-3 | - | - | TRBJ2-3